Listed here is a single TCR beta chain. Its binding antigen is unknown. No qualities accompany the bases; no much larger clone lies one base away. The cohort was made up of about 610 healthy bone marrow donors. Cohort members were all nominally healthy when sampled, although unrecorded immune exposures were likely present. The donor was CMV seropositive and was included in the group of 250 to 300 seropositive cohort members. Each donor provided a peripheral blood sample, and peripheral blood mononuclear cells were used for TCR beta sequencing. The Qiagen DNeasy Blood Extraction Kit was used to extract genomic DNA from the blood cell samples. This record comes from a study of cytomegalovirus exposure and HLA in healthy donors (dated by TCRdb to 2016 to 2017). General notes on the study: An earlier analysis of roughly 610 of the donors reported 276 Gb of sequence data and 95 million to 140 million unique TCR beta sequences obtained from about 179 million T cells. Genome-wide SNP genotypes for about 65% of the roughly 670 donors were used in a later genetic analysis, which treated that subset as a discovery cohort. Among the roughly 410 genotyped donors, approximately 82% belonged to the genetic ancestry cluster associated with self-reported Caucasian donors. Rather than using new phenotypic data, the later analysis identified candidate immune exposures from TCR beta sequences and from how often those sequences occurred across donors. The study combined high-throughput TCR immunosequencing, statistical association of individual TCRs with disease status, and machine learning to predict cytomegalovirus infection status. A separate validation cohort of roughly 110 different subjects was used in addition to the 666-subject first cohort. Among 350 to 400 genotyped donors of the cohort, an average of about 240,000 unique TCR beta nucleotide sequences were sequenced per donor, roughly 18% of them non-productive. In a later analysis, previously published TCR beta repertoires from several hundred donors were re-analyzed and high-resolution HLA genotyping was added so that TCR occurrence patterns could be studied. An early release covering some 640 HLA-typed donors comprised 250 to 350 gigabases of sequencing data and approximately 85 million unique TCR sequences. The study aimed to test whether cataloging public T cell receptors could reveal signatures of past pathogen exposure. Alongside the repertoire data, information on donor age, sex, ethnicity and CMV serostatus was compiled. Every repertoire in the discovery cohort had been generated on one and the same sequencing platform. The study profiled the T cell repertoires of under 850 subjects by immunosequencing and related them to cytomegalovirus serostatus. Roughly 5 DR-DQ haplotypes were handled as single units for association and clustering, since linkage in the cohort was strong. In an earlier analysis of a few hundred of the donors, high-throughput TCR beta sequencing was used to judge whether each TCR beta V gene segment behaved as functional or pseudogenic. HLA typing included class I and class II loci at four-digit resolution. Typing coverage differed by locus: A, B, C, DRB1 and DQB1 were typed in roughly 620-630 donors, DQA1 in approximately 520, DPA1 in some 610, and DPB1 in about 450.

The library was prepared using the immunoSEQ multiplex PCR assay. For the multiplex PCR, a mixture combining 60 forward primers for TCR Vbeta segments and 13 reverse primers for TCR Jbeta segments was used. The CDR3 region of rearranged TCR beta genes was amplified from genomic DNA by a multiplex PCR assay. The amplified TCR beta libraries were sequenced on the Illumina HiSeq System as 87-base-pair reads. On the study's bioinformatics: A later analysis tallied tens of millions of unique TCR beta chains across the 700 or so repertoires, and some 10 million of those chains were shared by two or more donors. Raw reads were error-corrected and collapsed into unique sequences by a nearest-neighbor algorithm in which closely related sequences were merged to remove PCR and sequencing errors. To assign V, D and J gene segments, CDR3 sequences were aligned to IMGT reference sequences. For a sequence to be retained, a match of at least six nucleotides was required to both a V gene segment and a J gene segment. Rearrangements were called productive when the CDR3 lacked stop codons and stayed in frame with V and J; all others were non-productive. CDR3 was defined according to IMGT convention as the region running from the second conserved V-encoded cysteine to the conserved J-encoded phenylalanine. The earlier analysis of roughly 590 of the donors excluded sequences that lacked an unambiguous match to a single V gene segment. An earlier analysis of a few hundred of the donors classified V segments as functional when productive rearrangements were above 56.7% and as segregating when the standard deviation between donors was above 5%. To diagnose cytomegalovirus status from the catalog of TCR beta chain sequences, a statistical classification framework was built. In a later analysis, TCR nucleotide sequences were compared against IMGT/GENE-DB human TR gene sequences so that V and J genes could be assigned. In a later analysis, CDR3 sequences and most-parsimonious VDJ recombination scenarios were assigned using the TCRdist pipeline. In a later analysis, each TCR beta chain was defined by its CDR3 amino acid sequence together with its V-gene family, and reads without a unique V-gene family were excluded. A later analysis removed 550 to 650 highly shared, low-generation-probability nucleotide sequences to deal with suspected cross-contamination and a sequencing artifact. For each public chain, a later analysis derived a clonal expansion index from normalized ranks of inferred template counts within each repertoire. Generation probabilities in a later analysis came from a VDJ recombination model fitted to out-of-frame rearrangements, and those results were checked against IGoR. A later analysis scored TCR-TCR, TCR-HLA and TCR-CMV co-occurrence with hypergeometric tests, applying a repertoire-size bias correction to TCR pairs. False discovery rates were estimated in a later analysis by permuting HLA or CMV assignments 20 times. In a later analysis, co-occurring TCRs were grouped with DBSCAN, and TCRdist sequence similarity was added when clustering was performed within HLA-allele-positive subsets. Co-occurrence clustering excluded repertoires with fewer than 30,000 or more than 120,000 public chains, plus five with anomalous nucleotide sharing. TCRdb stores this immuneACCESS table with in-frame sequences only. Part of the clones is absent; in the studies checked, under half of the shortfall reflects unresolved V genes, and no reason is known for the rest. The D gene and trimming were derived from the DNA, and the V and J assignments and clone size from that table. Within this sample are 150,000 to 200,000 clones, with around three quarters of them counted one time only. The top ten constitute around 4.3% of the sample.

The study at large found these results: In an earlier analysis of roughly 500 of the donors, most TCR beta V segments appeared in productive rearrangements about 87% or about 30% of the time, broadly matching IMGT annotations. For the cohort, immune exposure information was limited to CMV serostatus. Only TCR beta chains were sequenced in this cohort, and the absence of alpha or paired-chain data limited detectable features. A later genetic analysis associated a missense DCLRE1C variant with V-gene and J-gene trimming of TCR beta chains, and an independent cohort replicated the association. Across donors, most TCR sequences were observed very rarely, whereas some public TCRs were present in many individuals. Assigning TCR associations to individual alleles was difficult when HLA alleles, especially DR and DQ, strongly co-occurred. In vitro tests confirmed that three of the cytomegalovirus-associated TCR beta chains recognize cytomegalovirus antigens. A cluster of highly shared sequence variants was judged likely to be a technical artifact of the sequencing pipeline. Correlated functional status among segregating V segments might be attributable to linkage disequilibrium, but an unknown experimental factor could not be ruled out. Sequencing depth was assumed to be roughly uniform across donors in the presence/absence analyses, though that assumption may not hold. The authors suggested that the approach could potentially be generalized to other disease states and immunological phenotypes. A later analysis found that TCR association rates varied across HLA loci, with DRB1 alleles showing the most associated TCRs and HLA-C alleles the fewest. Because the 87-base-pair reads could not distinguish some IMGT-functional V segments, including TRBV6-2 and TRBV6-3, those segments were excluded. In the study, 150 to 200 TCR beta chains were listed as associated with cytomegalovirus. Because HLA typing was missing for some donors at each locus, association tests included only the typed subset. Cytomegalovirus status was reported to be diagnosed by the classifier with high specificity and sensitivity in both the original and validation cohorts. In a later analysis, HLA-associated TCR beta chains showed more clonal expansion and lower generation probabilities than non-associated chains that were equally common. According to a later analysis, parvovirus B19, influenza, CMV and Epstein-Barr virus appeared linked to several top co-occurrence clusters. Specific HLA alleles were associated with more than 15,000 TCR beta sequences at a false discovery rate of 0.05 in a later analysis. A later analysis found that most CMV-associated TCR beta chains appeared HLA-restricted, with HLA associations seemingly driven largely by CMV exposure. A further reported finding was that TCR beta sequences accurately predicted the HLA-A and HLA-B alleles for most subjects in the first cohort. Because counts were too low, around 18 rarely observed V segments, including chromosome 9 orphons, were left out of the earlier analysis of some 640 of the donors. In a later genetic analysis, fewer N-insertions in productive TCRs were reported among donors in an Asian-associated ancestry cluster than the 666-donor mean.

V sheds 10 bases and J sheds 0 bases, leaving 15 bases between their ends. The CDR3 numbers 15 residues from cysteine through phenylalanine. Here the CDR3 DNA is all that survives: 45 bases in frame from base 1. Via the germline V gene, CDR1 is SNHLY and CDR2 FYNNEI. The chain couples TRBV2 to TRBJ1-4; the D gene cannot be resolved reliably. Sample: PBMCs. This TCR came from a woman younger than 45 in good health and CMV-seropositive. The CDR3 protein is CANTLDGATNEKLFF. The sequenced DNA is TGTGCCAACACCCTAGACGGTGCAACTAATGAAAAACTGTTTTTT. The full variable domain, with segments outside the CDR3 supplied by the reference TRBV2 and TRBJ1-4 proteins, appears as EPEVTQTPSHQVTQMGQEVILRCVPISNHLYFYWYRQILGQKVEFLVSFYNNEISEKSEIFDDQFSVERPDGSNFTLKIRSTKLEDSAMYFCANTLDGATNEKLFFGSGTQLSVL.